This T cell receptor (beta chain) originates from a study of cytomegalovirus exposure and HLA in healthy donors. The study, taken as a whole, reports: As a later analysis showed, several of the most significant clusters appeared to be linked to common viral pathogens. Researchers reported in a later analysis that a missense DCLRE1C variant was tied to TCR beta V- and J-gene trimming. Across donors, most TCRs were seen rarely, yet some public ones were widespread. As was reported, the HLA-A and HLA-B alleles of most subjects were accurately predicted from TCR beta sequences.

The PCR had 60 Vbeta and 13 Jbeta primers. Sequenced by immunoSEQ multiplex PCR; TCRdb stores in-frame clones only, minus some. The sample lists 150,000 to 200,000 clones, around 82% seen once, with roughly 13% in the top ten. On this clone itself: Its antigen is currently unknown.

The sample taken for sequencing was PBMCs. This receptor was taken from a woman aged 50 to 65 in good health and CMV-seropositive.

Written as DNA, the CDR3 is TGTGCCAGCAGCCCCGAGGCGGGGGGCTACACCTTC. Protein product: CASSPEAGGYTF. The rearrangement links TRBV6-6 to TRBJ1-2, with no clear D. CDR3 size: 12 residues. CDR1 and CDR2 (germline): MNHNY, SVGAGI (reference sequence). V lost 6 bases and J 8 bases, leaving 13 bases between the germline ends.